This is a list of T cell receptor beta chains from one sample in a study of regulatory T cells in long-lasting Graves disease. TCRdb re-called the multiplex PCR reads through MiXCR, storing one row per CDR3 protein. The repertoire has around 450,000 distinct CDR3 sequences, roughly 21% of them found once; the top ten carry roughly 6.9%. Specimen: peripheral blood mononuclear cells (PBMCs), collected when the disease was refractory, from a patient treated with antithyroid drugs. These receptors all come from a female donor with Graves disease. CDR3s include the opening cysteine and the closing phenylalanine or tryptophan. A D gene is named only where the DNA matches it firmly. Clone size, where shown, is once, few, many, or a class for clones that have expanded.

v_gene	d_gene	j_gene	abundance	CDR3nt	CDR3aa
TRBV27	TRBD2	TRBJ2-2	few	TGTGCCAGCACCGAAGGGAGGGCGGACACCGGGGAGCTGTTTTTT	CASTEGRADTGELFF
TRBV6-1	TRBD1	TRBJ1-2	many	TGTGCCAGCAGCACCGGACAGGGAGCTAACTATGGCTACACCTTC	CASSTGQGANYGYTF
TRBV19	-	TRBJ1-1	-	TGTGCCAGTAGTATTACGGGGGCCACTGAAGCTTTCTTT	CASSITGATEAFF
TRBV14	-	TRBJ2-6	few	TGTGCCAGCAGCCAAATCCCCGGCTCTGGGGCCAACGTCCTGACTTTC	CASSQIPGSGANVLTF
TRBV6-1	-	TRBJ1-1	many	TGTGCCAGCAGTCGTTGGAGTAGGGCTTTGAACACTGAAGCTTTCTTT	CASSRWSRALNTEAFF
TRBV2	-	TRBJ1-5	-	TGTGCCAGCAGTGGGTGGGGGAGCAATCAGCCCCAGCATTTT	CASSGWGSNQPQHF
TRBV20-1	TRBD1	TRBJ2-5	many	TGCAGTGCTAGAGATGGGGCAGGGGGCGGGGAGACCCAGTACTTC	CSARDGAGGGETQYF
TRBV12-3/TRBV12-4	TRBD1	TRBJ2-7	-	TGTGCCAGCAGTTTAGGGACAGGGGAGACCGAGCAGTACTTC	CASSLGTGETEQYF
TRBV11-2	-	TRBJ2-5	many	TGTGCCAGCAGTCGGGGGGCCCAAGAGACCCAGTACTTC	CASSRGAQETQYF
TRBV7-9	TRBD2	TRBJ2-5	-	TGTGCCAGCAGCCTAGGGGAGGGATACCAAGAGACCCAGTACTTC	CASSLGEGYQETQYF
TRBV2	-	TRBJ2-1	few	TGTGCCAGCATTGGAATAGCGTCCCATGAGCAGTTCTTC	CASIGIASHEQFF
TRBV28	TRBD1	TRBJ1-5	many	TGTGCCAGCAGATCATCAGGGATAAGGGGGCCTCAGCCCCAGCATTTT	CASRSSGIRGPQPQHF
TRBV15	TRBD2	TRBJ2-4	-	TGTGCCACCAGCAGAGTTCTAGCGGGGGCCGAAAACATTCAGTACTTC	CATSRVLAGAENIQYF
TRBV20-1	TRBD2	TRBJ2-7	many	TGCAGTGCTAGAGATATCCTAGCGGGGAGGTTCTACGAGCAGTACTTC	CSARDILAGRFYEQYF
TRBV5-7	TRBD1	TRBJ1-6	many	TGTGCCAGCAGCTTCAGACAGGGCTCACCCCTCCACTTT	CASSFRQGSPLHF
TRBV5-1	TRBD1	TRBJ1-1	-	TGCGCCAGCAGCGAACGACAGGGGGGTGAGGCTTTCTTT	CASSERQGGEAFF
TRBV6-5	TRBD1	TRBJ2-7	few	TGTGCCAGCAGTTACCGGACAGGGGACAACGAGCAGTACTTC	CASSYRTGDNEQYF
TRBV10-3	TRBD2	TRBJ2-7	few	TGTGCCATCGGTAAGGCGGGAGCCCTCTCCTACGAGCAGTACTTC	CAIGKAGALSYEQYF
TRBV19	-	TRBJ2-7	-	TGTGCCAGTAGCCCGCTAGTAGGAACCCCCAACGAGCAGTACTTC	CASSPLVGTPNEQYF
TRBV6-1	-	TRBJ1-2	-	TGTGCCAGCAGCGAAGCCGGGACCCCATATAAGGGCTACACCTTC	CASSEAGTPYKGYTF
TRBV27	-	TRBJ2-7	few	TGTGCCAGCAGTTTAGGGAGAGGGGCGAACTCCTACGAGCAGTACTTC	CASSLGRGANSYEQYF
TRBV27	TRBD1	TRBJ2-7	many	TGTGCCAGCACGCGGACAGGCAGCTACGAGCAGTACTTC	CASTRTGSYEQYF
TRBV28	-	TRBJ1-2	many	TGTGCCAGCAGTTTACATTCCAGGGGCTATGGCTACACCTTC	CASSLHSRGYGYTF
TRBV20-1	TRBD2	TRBJ2-7	-	TGCAGTGCCTCGGGAGGATACGAGCAGTACTTC	CSASGGYEQYF
TRBV12-3/TRBV12-4	TRBD2	TRBJ2-7	-	TGTGCCAGCAGTTCGACTAGCGGGGGGATCGAGCAGTACTTC	CASSSTSGGIEQYF
TRBV7-2	TRBD2	TRBJ2-3	-	TGTGCCAGCAGCCCCGAGACTAGCGGGAGCACAGATACGCAGTATTTT	CASSPETSGSTDTQYF
TRBV15	-	TRBJ1-5	-	TGTGCCACCAGCAGTGAGAATAGCAATCAGCCCCAGCATTTT	CATSSENSNQPQHF
TRBV6-1	-	TRBJ2-5	-	TGTGCCAGCAGTACGGGACGTAAAGAGACCCAGTACTTC	CASSTGRKETQYF
TRBV27	-	TRBJ1-1	few	TGTGCCACCTTTTCGCTGCGACAGGCCGGGGCTGAAGCTTTCTTT	CATFSLRQAGAEAFF
TRBV7-2	-	TRBJ1-2	many	TGTGCCAGCAGCTTAGTTCTATGGGGCGACTATGGCTACACCTTC	CASSLVLWGDYGYTF
TRBV12-3/TRBV12-4	TRBD2	TRBJ2-7	-	TGTGCCAGCAGTTCGACCGGGACTAGCGGGAGTGGCAAGCAGTACTTC	CASSSTGTSGSGKQYF
TRBV18	TRBD1	TRBJ2-7	-	TGTGCCAGCTCAGGGACAGAATACTACGAGCAGTACTTC	CASSGTEYYEQYF
TRBV30	-	TRBJ2-7	few	TGTGCCTGGACGGCGCAGGGCTACGAGCAGTACTTC	CAWTAQGYEQYF
TRBV24-1	TRBD1	TRBJ2-7	many	TGTGCCACCAGTGATGTGGGACAGGGAGGCTACGAGCAGTACTTC	CATSDVGQGGYEQYF
TRBV2	-	TRBJ2-3	few	TGTGCCAGCAAGACCGGGGGACTGACAGATACGCAGTATTTT	CASKTGGLTDTQYF
TRBV7-9	TRBD1	TRBJ1-3	few	TGTGCCAGCAGCTTAACAGGGGAGATTGGAAACACCATATATTTT	CASSLTGEIGNTIYF
TRBV5-1	-	TRBJ1-4	-	TGCGCCAGCAGCCCCCGACGGAAGACGAATGAAAAACTGTTTTTT	CASSPRRKTNEKLFF
TRBV28	TRBD1	TRBJ2-7	many	TGTGCCAGCGGACAGGGACGGGGAAGGAGCGACGAGCAGTACTTC	CASGQGRGRSDEQYF
TRBV2	-	TRBJ2-7	many	TGTGCCAGCAGTGCTGCGATGAATCCTACCTACGAGCAGTACTTC	CASSAAMNPTYEQYF
TRBV7-9	-	TRBJ2-7	many	TGTGCCAGCAGCCCACAGACCGAATACGAGCAGTACTTC	CASSPQTEYEQYF
TRBV12-3/TRBV12-4	TRBD1	TRBJ1-2	many	TGTGCCAGTCGGCCGGGACAGGGCTATGGCTACACCTTC	CASRPGQGYGYTF
TRBV24-1	TRBD1	TRBJ2-5	few	TGTGCCACCAGTGACCGGGACAGGGGAGAGACCCAGTACTTC	CATSDRDRGETQYF
TRBV2	TRBD2	TRBJ2-5	many	TGTGCCAGCATCGAATTAGGCGGGGGGAAGCAAGAGACCCAGTACTTC	CASIELGGGKQETQYF
TRBV5-1	-	TRBJ2-2	few	TGCGCCAGCAGCTTGCCAACGGGAACGGGGGGCGTTAACACCGGGGAGCTGTTTTTT	CASSLPTGTGGVNTGELFF
TRBV7-8	TRBD1	TRBJ1-6	few	TGTGCCAGCAGCTCGAGGCGGGACAGAGACTATAATTCACCCCTCCACTTT	CASSSRRDRDYNSPLHF
TRBV7-9	-	TRBJ1-1	-	TGTGCCAGCAGCCCCAACGTAGGGGCTGGGACTGAAGCTTTCTTT	CASSPNVGAGTEAFF
TRBV11-2	-	TRBJ1-1	few	TGTGCCAGCAGGGAAACCTACAGGGAGTTGGACACTGAAGCTTTCTTT	CASRETYRELDTEAFF
TRBV7-2	TRBD1	TRBJ1-1	-	TGTGCCAGCAGCTTCCTGACAGGGGGGTCCACTGAAGCTTTCTTT	CASSFLTGGSTEAFF
TRBV2	-	TRBJ1-1	many	TGTGCCAGCAGTGAAGCGCATAGCAGGAACACTGAAGCTTTCTTT	CASSEAHSRNTEAFF
TRBV7-9	TRBD2	TRBJ2-7	-	TGTGCCAGCAGCATTGGGGGGGGGGACGAGCAGTACTTC	CASSIGGGDEQYF
TRBV28	-	TRBJ2-7	many	TGTGCCAGCACAGGGATATACGAGCAGTACTTC	CASTGIYEQYF